This T cell receptor (beta chain) was captured by sequencing in a study of blood T cell repertoires in COVID-19. In the study overall: From T cells, B-cell-depleted T cells, or PBMCs came the material, which was cDNA or gDNA.

Sequencing was performed with immunoSEQ multiplex PCR; in TCRdb, only in-frame clones are kept and a portion is missing. The sample has 110,000 to 150,000 clones, 84% seen once. The V gene end was trimmed by 2 bases and the J gene end by 3 bases; junction bases not matched to a gene: 11. Germline CDR1 MNHEY, CDR2 SVGEGT. This CDR3 spans 17 amino acids. The count of this clone is one. The clonotype comes from a human donor in a cohort sampled during active COVID-19. V and J are TRBV6-2 or TRBV6-3 and TRBJ1-2, with 8 bases fitting TRBD1. The source material was peripheral blood. CDR3 region: CASSYPSKGQEHYGYTF. The CDR3 DNA follows: TGTGCCAGCAGTTACCCCTCGAAGGGACAGGAACACTATGGCTACACCTTC.